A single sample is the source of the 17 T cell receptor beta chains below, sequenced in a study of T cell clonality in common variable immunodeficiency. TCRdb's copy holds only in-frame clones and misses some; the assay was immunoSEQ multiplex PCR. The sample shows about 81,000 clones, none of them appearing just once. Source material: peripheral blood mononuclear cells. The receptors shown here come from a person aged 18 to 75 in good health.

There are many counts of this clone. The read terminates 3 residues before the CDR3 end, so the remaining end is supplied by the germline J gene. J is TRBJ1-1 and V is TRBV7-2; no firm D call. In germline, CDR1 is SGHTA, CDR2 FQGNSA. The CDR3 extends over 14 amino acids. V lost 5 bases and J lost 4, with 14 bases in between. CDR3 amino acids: CASSPQSLTTEAFF. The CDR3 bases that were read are TGTGCCAGCAGCCCCCAGTCCCTTACCACTGAA. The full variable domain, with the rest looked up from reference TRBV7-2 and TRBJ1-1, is GAGVSQSPSNKVTEKGKDVELRCDPISGHTALYWYRQSLGQGLEFLIYFQGNSAPDKSGLPSDRFSAERTGGSVSTLTIQRTQQEDSAVYLCASSPQSLTTEAFFGQGTRLTVV.

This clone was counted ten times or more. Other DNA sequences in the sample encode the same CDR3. The CDR3 bases that were read are TGCGCCAGCAGCTTACCTTCGGACGAG. Its protein is CASSLPSDE. Given in full, the CDR3 is CASSLPSDEQYF. The rearrangement uses TRBV5-1 and TRBJ2-7, with D uncertain. The read ends 3 residues before the CDR3 terminus; that terminus is restored from the germline J gene. The CDR3 loop spans 12 amino acids. Germline V gene lookup returns CDR1 SGHRS and CDR2 YFSETQ. V lost 2 bases, J lost 5 bases, and 8 bases lay in between.

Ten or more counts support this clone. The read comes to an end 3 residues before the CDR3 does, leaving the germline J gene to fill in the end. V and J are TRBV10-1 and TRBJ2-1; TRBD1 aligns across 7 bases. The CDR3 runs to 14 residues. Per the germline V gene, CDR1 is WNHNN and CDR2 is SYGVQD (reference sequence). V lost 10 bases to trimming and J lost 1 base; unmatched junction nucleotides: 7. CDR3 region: CATSQGVSYNEQFF. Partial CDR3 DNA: TGCGCCACCTCGCAGGGGGTATCCTACAATGAG.

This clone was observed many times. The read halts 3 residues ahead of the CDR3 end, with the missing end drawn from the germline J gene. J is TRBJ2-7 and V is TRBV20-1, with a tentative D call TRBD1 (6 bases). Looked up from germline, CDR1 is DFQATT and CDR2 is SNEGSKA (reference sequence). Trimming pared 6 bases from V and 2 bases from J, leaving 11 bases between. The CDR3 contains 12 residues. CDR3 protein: CSARTDTYEQYF. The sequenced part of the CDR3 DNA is TGCAGTGCCAGGACAGATACCTACGAG.

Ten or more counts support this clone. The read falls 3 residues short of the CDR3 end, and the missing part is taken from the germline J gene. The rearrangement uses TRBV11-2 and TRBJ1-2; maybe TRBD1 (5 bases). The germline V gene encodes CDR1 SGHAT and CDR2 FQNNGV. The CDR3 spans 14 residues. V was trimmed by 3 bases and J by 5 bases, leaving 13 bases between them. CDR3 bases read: TGTGCCAGCAGCTTCTCCGGGGGGGGATATGGC. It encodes CASSFSGGGYG. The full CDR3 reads CASSFSGGGYGYTF.

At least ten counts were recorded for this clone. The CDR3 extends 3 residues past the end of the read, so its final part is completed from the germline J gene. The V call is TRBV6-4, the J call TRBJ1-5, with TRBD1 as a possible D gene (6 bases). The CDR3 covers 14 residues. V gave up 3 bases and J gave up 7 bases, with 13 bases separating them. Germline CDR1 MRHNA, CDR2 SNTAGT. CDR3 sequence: CASSEGAGTQPQHF. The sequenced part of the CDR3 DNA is TGTGCCAGCAGTGAGGGGGCAGGGACCCAGCCC.

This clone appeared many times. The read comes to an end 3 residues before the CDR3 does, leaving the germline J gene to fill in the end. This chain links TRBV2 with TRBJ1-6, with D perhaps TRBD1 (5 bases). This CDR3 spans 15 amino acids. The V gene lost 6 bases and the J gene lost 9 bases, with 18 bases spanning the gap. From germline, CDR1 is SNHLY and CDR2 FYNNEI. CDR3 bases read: TGTGCCAGCAGGGCAGGGTCGACTGGGATTTCACCC. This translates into CASRAGSTGISP. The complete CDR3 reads CASRAGSTGISPLHF.

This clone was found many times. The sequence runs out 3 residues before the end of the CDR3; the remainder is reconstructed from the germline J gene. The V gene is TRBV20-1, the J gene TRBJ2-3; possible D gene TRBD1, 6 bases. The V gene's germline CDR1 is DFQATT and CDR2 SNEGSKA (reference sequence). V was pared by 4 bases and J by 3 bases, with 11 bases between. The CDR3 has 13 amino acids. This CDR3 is CSAISGQTDTQYF. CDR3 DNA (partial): TGCAGTGCTATTTCCGGACAGACAGATACG.

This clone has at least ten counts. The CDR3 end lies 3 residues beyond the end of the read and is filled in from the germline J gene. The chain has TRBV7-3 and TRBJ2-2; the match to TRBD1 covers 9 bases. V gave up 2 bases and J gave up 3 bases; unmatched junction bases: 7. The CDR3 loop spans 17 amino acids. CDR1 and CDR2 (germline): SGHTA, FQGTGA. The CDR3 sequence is CASSLPAGQGYTGELFF. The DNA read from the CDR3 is TGTGCCAGCAGCTTACCGGCGGGACAGGGATACACCGGGGAG.

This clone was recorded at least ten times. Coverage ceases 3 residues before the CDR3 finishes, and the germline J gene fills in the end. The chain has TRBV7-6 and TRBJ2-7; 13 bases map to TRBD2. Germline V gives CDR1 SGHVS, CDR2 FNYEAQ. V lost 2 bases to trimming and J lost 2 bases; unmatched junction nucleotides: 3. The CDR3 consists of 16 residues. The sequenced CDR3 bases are TGTGCCAGCAGCTTATGGGGGACTAGCGGGACCTACGAG. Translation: CASSLWGTSGTYE. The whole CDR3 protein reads CASSLWGTSGTYEQYF.

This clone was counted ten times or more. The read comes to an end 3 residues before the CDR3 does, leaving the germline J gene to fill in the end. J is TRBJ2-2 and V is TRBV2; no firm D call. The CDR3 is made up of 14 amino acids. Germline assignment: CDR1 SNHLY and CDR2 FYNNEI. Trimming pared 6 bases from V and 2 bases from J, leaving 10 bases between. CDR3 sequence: CASRVGQNTGELFF. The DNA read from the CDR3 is TGTGCCAGCAGAGTTGGCCAAAACACCGGGGAG.

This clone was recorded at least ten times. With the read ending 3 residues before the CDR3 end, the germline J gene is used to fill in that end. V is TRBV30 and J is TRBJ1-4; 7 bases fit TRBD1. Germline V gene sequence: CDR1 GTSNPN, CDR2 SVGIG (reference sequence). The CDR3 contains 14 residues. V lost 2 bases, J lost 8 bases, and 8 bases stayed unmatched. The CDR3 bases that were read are TGTGCCTGGAGTTTGACAGGGACGTGGGAAAAA. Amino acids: CAWSLTGTWEK. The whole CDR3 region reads CAWSLTGTWEKLFF.

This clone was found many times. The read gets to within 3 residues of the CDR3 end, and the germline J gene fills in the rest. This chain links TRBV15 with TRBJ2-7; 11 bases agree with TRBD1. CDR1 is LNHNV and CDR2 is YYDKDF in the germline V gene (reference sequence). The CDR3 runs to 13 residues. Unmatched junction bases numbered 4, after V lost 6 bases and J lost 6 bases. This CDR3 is CATSGQGAVEQYF. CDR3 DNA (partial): TGTGCCACCAGTGGACAGGGGGCTGTCGAG.

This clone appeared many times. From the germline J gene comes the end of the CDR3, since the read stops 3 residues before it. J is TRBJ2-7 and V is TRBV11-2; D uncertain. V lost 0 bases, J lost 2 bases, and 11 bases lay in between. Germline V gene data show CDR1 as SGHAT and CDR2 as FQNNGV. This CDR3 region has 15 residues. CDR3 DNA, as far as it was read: TGTGCCAGCAGCTTAGACACGGGTGTTACCTACGAG. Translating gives CASSLDTGVTYE. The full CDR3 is CASSLDTGVTYEQYF.

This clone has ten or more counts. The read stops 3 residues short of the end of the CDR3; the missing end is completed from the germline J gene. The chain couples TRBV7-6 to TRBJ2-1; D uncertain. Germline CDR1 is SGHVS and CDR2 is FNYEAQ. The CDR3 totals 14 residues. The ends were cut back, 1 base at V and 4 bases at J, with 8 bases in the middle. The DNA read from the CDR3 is TGTGCCAGCAGCTTAGTCGGTCGGTACAATGAG. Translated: CASSLVGRYNE. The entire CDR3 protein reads CASSLVGRYNEQFF.

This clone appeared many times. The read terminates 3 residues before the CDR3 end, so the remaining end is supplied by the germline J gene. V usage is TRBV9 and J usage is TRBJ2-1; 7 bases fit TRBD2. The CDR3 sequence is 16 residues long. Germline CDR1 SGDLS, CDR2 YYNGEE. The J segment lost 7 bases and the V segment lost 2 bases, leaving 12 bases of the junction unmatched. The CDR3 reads CASSVASAGMVNEQFF. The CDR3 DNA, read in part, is TGTGCCAGCAGCGTCGCTTCAGCGGGGATGGTTAATGAG.

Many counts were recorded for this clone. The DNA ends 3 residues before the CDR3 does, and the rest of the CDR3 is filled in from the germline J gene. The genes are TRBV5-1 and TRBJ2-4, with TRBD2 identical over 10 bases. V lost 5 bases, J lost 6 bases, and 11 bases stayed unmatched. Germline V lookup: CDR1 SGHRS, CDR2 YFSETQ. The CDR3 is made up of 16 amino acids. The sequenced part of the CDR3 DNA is TGCGCCAGCAGTCGTAGCGGGAGGACAACCGGAAACATT. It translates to CASSRSGRTTGNI. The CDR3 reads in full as CASSRSGRTTGNIQYF.